This T cell receptor (beta chain) is from a study of shared clonotypes between healthy human individuals. Overall study findings and caveats: Larger estimated richness was generally recorded for naive subsets relative to memory subsets.

CD45RO negativity and positive selection for CCR7 defined naive CD8 cells, a population that excluded terminally differentiated effector memory CD45RA+ cells. The CDR3 runs 15 residues. Trimming took 4 bases from V and 3 from J, leaving 16 bases between them. CDR1 LNHNV and CDR2 YYDKDF come from the germline V gene (reference sequence). About this clone: The antigen is undetermined.

Deep-level settings were used for running the assay. Across several immunoSEQ plates, the genomic DNA of each subset was split evenly. Sorted-subset replicate PCRs used 150 to 200 ng DNA, approximately 33,000 T cell genomes. The data were produced by immunoSEQ multiplex PCR, yet TCRdb's version contains in-frame clones alone and is incomplete. The sample has about 2.1 million clones; 93% are singletons. The receptor was derived from a man aged 18 to 29 in good health. Some clones in this sample may be carry-over from other donors' samples. The sequencing sample was made of naive CD8+ T cells from PBMCs. The rearrangement uses TRBV15 and TRBJ2-7; D is unresolved. CDR3 residues: CATSNPGEGSYEQYF. CDR3 nucleotides: TGTGCCACCAGCAACCCTGGGGAAGGAAGCTACGAGCAGTACTTC.